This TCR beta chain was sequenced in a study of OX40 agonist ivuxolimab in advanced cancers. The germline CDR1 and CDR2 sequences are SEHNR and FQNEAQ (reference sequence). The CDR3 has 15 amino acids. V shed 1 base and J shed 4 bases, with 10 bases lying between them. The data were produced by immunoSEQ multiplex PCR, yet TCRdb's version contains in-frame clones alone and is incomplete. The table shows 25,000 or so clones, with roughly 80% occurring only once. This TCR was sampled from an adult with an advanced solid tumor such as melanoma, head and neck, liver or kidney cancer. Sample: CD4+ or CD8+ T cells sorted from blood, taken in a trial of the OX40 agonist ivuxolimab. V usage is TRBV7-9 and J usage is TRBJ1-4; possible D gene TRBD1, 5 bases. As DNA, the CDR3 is TGTGCCAGCAGCTTAGGCAGGGTTCGTAATGAAAAACTGTTTTTT. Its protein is CASSLGRVRNEKLFF.